This passage covers 19 T cell receptor beta chains from one sample sequenced in a study of T cells in Graves' hyperthyroidism and ophthalmopathy. From RNA transcripts, TCR beta CDR3 regions were amplified. Carried out on the TCR CDR3, a first-round RT-PCR used the HTBI primer set. TCRdb reanalysed the multiplex PCR reads using MiXCR and keeps one entry per CDR3 protein. Of over 250,000 distinct CDR3 sequences listed, approximately 15% are singletons. Sequencing was carried out using blood. These receptors were obtained from a middle-aged woman with Graves' ophthalmopathy.

There are many counts of this clonotype. The gene calls are TRBV10-3 and TRBJ2-3; 9 bases line up with TRBD1. CDR3 length: 14 residues. Unmatched junction bases numbered 5, after V lost 3 bases and J lost 7 bases. CDR1 is ENHRY, CDR2 SYGVKD, per germline. The CDR3 loop is CAISEGTGWYTQYF. CDR3 in DNA: TGTGCCATCAGTGAAGGGACAGGGTGGTATACGCAGTATTTT.

This clonotype was seen at least ten times. The J gene is TRBJ1-1, the V gene TRBV7-8; D is uncertain. This CDR3 region has 16 residues. Looked up from germline, CDR1 is SGHVS and CDR2 is FQNEAQ. V was pared by 0 bases and J by 0 bases, with 11 bases between. CDR3 DNA: TGTGCCAGCAGCTTAGCGCCCGGGATATTGAACACTGAAGCTTTCTTT. Translating gives CASSLAPGILNTEAFF. Full variable domain (missing parts from reference TRBV7-8 and TRBJ1-1): GAGVSQSPRYKVAKRGQDVALRCDPISGHVSLFWYQQALGQGPEFLTYFQNEAQLDKSGLPSDRFFAERPEGSVSTLKIQRTQQEDSAVYLCASSLAPGILNTEAFFGQGTRLTVV.

This clonotype was seen repeatedly, ten times or more. The genes are TRBV6-1 and TRBJ2-7; D not resolved. V gave up 10 bases and J gave up 1 base, with 14 bases separating them. The CDR3 is 13 amino acids. CDR1 and CDR2 from the germline V gene are MNHNS and SASEGT. The CDR3 nucleotides are TGTGCCACCCGACGGGTTGCTTCCTACGAGCAGTACTTC. It specifies CATRRVASYEQYF.

This chain connects TRBV3-1 to TRBJ1-1, with D possibly TRBD1 on 5 matching bases. V lost 0 bases, J lost 2 bases, and 16 bases lay in between. The CDR3 consists of 17 residues. Germline V CDR1 and CDR2: LGHDT, YNNKEL (reference sequence). The CDR3 region has the DNA TGTGCCAGCAGCCAAGATAGGGAAGGGGTGGCCAACACTGAAGCTTTCTTT. Its translation is CASSQDREGVANTEAFF.

This chain links TRBV5-1 with TRBJ1-2; perhaps TRBD1 as D (6 bases). This CDR3 contains 14 residues. The V and J ends lost 4 bases and 14 bases respectively, with 24 bases between them. From germline, CDR1 is SGHRS and CDR2 YFSETQ. This chain's CDR3 is CASSPEPGTKVGTF. CDR3 nucleotide sequence: TGCGCCAGCAGCCCCGAACCCGGGACAAAGGTGGGGACCTTC.

This clonotype was counted at least ten times. The gene calls are TRBV6-1 and TRBJ2-3; TRBD1 matches 7 bases. CDR3 length: 12 amino acids. The junction had 4 bases not matched to a gene; V was cut back by 10 bases and J by 3 bases. From germline, CDR1 is MNHNS and CDR2 SASEGT. The CDR3, as DNA: TGTGCCACCGGGGACAGAACAGATACGCAGTATTTT. Protein product: CATGDRTDTQYF.

This clonotype occurred once. J is TRBJ2-7 and V is TRBV6-1; no reliable D call. Germline loops: CDR1 MNHNS, CDR2 SASEGT. The CDR3 spans 14 residues. V lost 7 bases and J lost 6, with 19 bases in between. The CDR3 DNA sequence: TGTGCCAGCACGGGCTACCGTGACCCCTTCGAGCAGTACTTC. Translating gives CASTGYRDPFEQYF.

There are a few counts of this clonotype. This sequence joins TRBV14 and TRBJ2-7; no firm D call. The V end was cut by 0 bases, the J end by 3 bases, with 6 bases between. Germline V lookup: CDR1 SGHDN, CDR2 FVKESK. CDR3 length: 13 amino acids. The CDR3 nucleotides are TGTGCCAGCAGCCAAGATTTCCTCTACGAGCAGTACTTC. Its protein product is CASSQDFLYEQYF.

This clonotype was observed at least ten times. The V call is TRBV11-2, the J call TRBJ2-5, with D maybe TRBD2 (5 bases). Germline lookup yields CDR1 SGHAT and CDR2 FQNNGV. CDR3 length equals 13 residues. The germline V and J ends were trimmed by 5 bases and 5 bases, with 12 bases remaining between them. The CDR3: CASSPLERETQYF. In DNA, the CDR3 is TGTGCCAGCAGCCCCCTGGAGCGGGAGACCCAGTACTTC.

The chain combines TRBV7-9 with TRBJ1-6, with no clear D. CDR3 size: 14 residues. V lost 11 bases, J lost 6 bases, and 17 bases lay in between. Germline values: CDR1 SEHNR, CDR2 FQNEAQ (reference sequence). CDR3 in amino acids: CASGGDPPNSPLHF. The CDR3 nucleotides are TGTGCCTCGGGTGGGGATCCCCCTAATTCACCCCTCCACTTT. The entire variable domain, with the rest obtained from reference TRBV7-9 and TRBJ1-6, is as follows: DTGVSQNPRHKITKRGQNVTFRCDPISEHNRLYWYRQTLGQGPEFLTYFQNEAQLEKSRLLSDRFSAERPKGSFSTLEIQRTEQGDSAMYLCASGGDPPNSPLHFGNGTRLTVT.

With respect to this clonotype: A much larger clone lies a single base off, so this may be a read error. V is TRBV25-1 and J is TRBJ1-2; a weak D match, TRBD1 (5 bases). The germline V gene has CDR1 MGHDK and CDR2 SYGVNS. Trimming removed 4 bases at V and 8 bases at J, with 17 bases between. The CDR3 extends over 14 amino acids. The CDR3 loop reads CASSGLGGAWGYTF. The CDR3 bases are TGTGCCAGCAGTGGATTAGGCGGGGCATGGGGCTACACCTTC.

In this sample, this clonotype turned up a few times. The gene calls are TRBV27 and TRBJ2-3; 14 bases map to TRBD2. Per the germline V gene, CDR1 is MNHEY and CDR2 is SMNVEV (reference sequence). The CDR3 runs to 17 residues. The junction had 9 bases not matched to a gene; V was cut back by 6 bases and J by 4 bases. CDR3 bases: TGTGCCAGCAGACAGAACAGACTAGCGGGGGGGGCAGATACGCAGTATTTT. Its protein is CASRQNRLAGGADTQYF.

This clonotype has at least ten counts. The rearrangement uses TRBV3-1 and TRBJ2-7; 9 bases line up with TRBD2. CDR3 length: 14 amino acids. V lost 3 bases, J lost 5 bases, and 5 bases stayed unmatched. Germline lookup yields CDR1 LGHDT and CDR2 YNNKEL (reference sequence). The CDR3 loop is CASSHGVAGDEQYF. In nucleotides, the CDR3 is TGTGCCAGCAGCCACGGGGTAGCGGGGGACGAGCAGTACTTC.

The CDR3 sequence: CASSERTAHTGELFF. CDR3 in DNA: TGCGCCAGCAGTGAAAGGACAGCTCACACCGGGGAGCTGTTTTTT. The gene calls are TRBV10-2 and TRBJ2-2, with a weak D call TRBD1 (6 bases). V was shortened by 3 bases and J by 3 bases, with 11 bases between the two germline ends. Germline loops: CDR1 WSHSY, CDR2 SAAADI. CDR3 length: 15 amino acids.

This clonotype was seen many times. The chain has TRBV10-3 and TRBJ1-1; TRBD1 might be the D (6 bases). V lost 2 bases and J 7 bases, leaving 11 bases between the germline ends. The CDR3 is 13 amino acids. Germline V CDR1 and CDR2: ENHRY, SYGVKD. The chain's CDR3 is CAISETGQNEAFF. CDR3 in DNA: TGTGCCATCAGTGAGACCGGACAGAATGAAGCTTTCTTT.

The table lists this clonotype with a few counts. The chain has TRBV12-3 or TRBV12-4 and TRBJ1-1, with D unresolved. With 5 bases removed from V and 4 bases from J, the gap between germline ends came to 8 bases. The CDR3 contains 12 residues. CDR3 region: CASSPSSTEAFF. As DNA, the CDR3 is TGTGCCAGCAGTCCCTCGAGCACTGAAGCTTTCTTT.

The chain employs TRBV19 and TRBJ2-4; D remains unclear. This CDR3 is built from 15 residues. Per germline, CDR1 LNHDA and CDR2 SQIVND (reference sequence). With 8 bases removed from V and 0 bases from J, the gap between germline ends came to 14 bases. CDR3: CASRDIGLAKNIQYF. As DNA, the CDR3 is TGTGCCAGTCGTGATATAGGGCTAGCCAAAAACATTCAGTACTTC.

This clonotype was found many times. The chain couples TRBV6-1 to TRBJ1-1, with no clear D. The CDR3 consists of 13 residues. Trimming took 5 bases from V and 4 from J, leaving 11 bases between them. Germline-derived CDR1 and CDR2 are MNHNS and SASEGT. The CDR3 DNA is TGTGCCAGCAGTATCCAAGTCAGCACTGAAGCTTTCTTT. Translation: CASSIQVSTEAFF.

There are many counts of this clonotype. V usage is TRBV27 and J usage is TRBJ1-2; TRBD1 aligns across 8 bases. The CDR3 totals 17 residues. In germline, CDR1 is MNHEY, CDR2 SMNVEV (reference sequence). The V gene end was trimmed by 4 bases and the J gene end by 3 bases; junction bases not matched to a gene: 13. The CDR3 coding sequence is TGTGCCAGCAGTTCCGGATCTACAGGGGGAGTAGACTATGGCTACACCTTC. It encodes CASSSGSTGGVDYGYTF.